This T cell receptor (beta chain) was found in a study of cytomegalovirus exposure and HLA in healthy donors. The study's findings and limits: Researchers reported that a few CMV-associated chains were confirmed in vitro as CMV antigen-specific.

It was with 60 Vbeta and 13 Jbeta primers that the PCR ran. Sequenced by immunoSEQ multiplex PCR; TCRdb stores in-frame clones only, minus some. In the table there are approximately 180,000 clones, approximately 70% of which are singletons. The junction had 10 bases not matched to a gene; V was cut back by 4 bases and J by 8 bases. The CDR3 loop spans 14 amino acids. Germline assignment: CDR1 SEHNR and CDR2 FQNEAQ (reference sequence). This clone was recorded only once. As yet, its antigen is unknown. The sequence was collected from a human donor in good health. V and J are TRBV7-9 and TRBJ1-1; 7 positions agree with TRBD1. Sequenced: PBMCs. The CDR3 region has the DNA TGTGCCAGCAGCTCCGGACAGGACGTCCTGGAAGCTTTCTTT. Its protein product is CASSSGQDVLEAFF.